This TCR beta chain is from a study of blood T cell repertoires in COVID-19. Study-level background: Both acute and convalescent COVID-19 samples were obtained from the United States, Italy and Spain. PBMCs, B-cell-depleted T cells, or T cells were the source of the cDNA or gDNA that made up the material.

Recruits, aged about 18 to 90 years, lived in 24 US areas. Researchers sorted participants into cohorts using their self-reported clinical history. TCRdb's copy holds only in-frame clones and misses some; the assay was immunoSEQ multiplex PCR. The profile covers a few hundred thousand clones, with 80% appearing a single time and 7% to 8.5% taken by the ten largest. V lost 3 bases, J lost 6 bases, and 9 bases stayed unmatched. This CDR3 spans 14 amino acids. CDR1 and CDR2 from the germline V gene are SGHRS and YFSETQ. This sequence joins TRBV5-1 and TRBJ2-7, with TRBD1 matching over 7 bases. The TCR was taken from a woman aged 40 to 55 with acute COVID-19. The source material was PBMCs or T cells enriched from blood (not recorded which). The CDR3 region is CASSWLRTGREQYF. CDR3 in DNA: TGCGCCAGCAGCTGGCTCAGGACAGGTCGCGAGCAGTACTTC.